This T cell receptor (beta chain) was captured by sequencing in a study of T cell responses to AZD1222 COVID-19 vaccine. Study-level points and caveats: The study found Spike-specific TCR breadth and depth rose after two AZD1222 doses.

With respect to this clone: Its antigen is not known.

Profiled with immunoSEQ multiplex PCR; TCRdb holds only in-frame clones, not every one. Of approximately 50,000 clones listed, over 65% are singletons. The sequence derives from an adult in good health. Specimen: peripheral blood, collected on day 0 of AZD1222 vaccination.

The CDR3 sequence: CASSDSAGPDNEQFF. The CDR3 DNA sequence: TGTGCCAGCAGTGACTCTGCGGGACCCGACAATGAGCAGTTCTTC. This sequence joins TRBV6-4 and TRBJ2-1; TRBD2 might be the D (6 bases). CDR1 and CDR2 from the germline V gene are MRHNA and SNTAGT. The CDR3 loop spans 15 amino acids. Trimming removed 0 bases at V and 5 bases at J, with 11 bases between.